The 12 T cell receptor beta chains listed next were all sequenced from one sample in a study of OX40 agonist ivuxolimab in advanced cancers. Only in-frame clones appear in the TCRdb table, and some are missing; sequencing was by immunoSEQ multiplex PCR. The sample contains 30,000 or so clones, more than 65% of which appear only once. Sequenced material: CD4+ or CD8+ T cells sorted from blood, taken in a trial of the OX40 agonist ivuxolimab. These receptors were obtained from an adult with an advanced solid tumor such as melanoma, head and neck, liver or kidney cancer.

The chain joins TRBV9 to TRBJ2-1; 7 nucleotides agree with TRBD2. J was trimmed by 10 bases and V by 2 bases; bases with no gene match: 12. Germline lookup yields CDR1 SGDLS and CDR2 YYNGEE. The CDR3 length is 15 residues. CDR3 protein: CASSVLGTTGYEQFF. In nucleotides, the CDR3 is TGTGCCAGCAGCGTCCTAGGGACTACAGGATACGAGCAGTTCTTC.

This chain connects TRBV28 to TRBJ2-7; no clear D gene. The germline CDR1 and CDR2 sequences are MDHEN and SYDVKM. CDR3 size: 15 residues. The germline V and J ends were trimmed by 6 bases and 4 bases, with 19 bases remaining between them. CDR3 sequence reads: CASRAPGMIPYEQYF. The DNA of the CDR3 is TGTGCCAGCAGGGCTCCGGGTATGATCCCATACGAGCAGTACTTC.

This clone has just one count. The rearrangement uses TRBV6-1 and TRBJ2-3; no firm D call. V was trimmed by 1 base and J by 1 base, leaving 9 bases between them. Germline CDR1 and CDR2: MNHNS and SASEGT. CDR3 length equals 15 residues. DNA of the CDR3: TGTGCCAGCAGTGAAGATTTGGCAGGCACAGATACGCAGTATTTT. Its translation is CASSEDLAGTDTQYF.

The chain links TRBV7-3 to TRBJ2-5; D could derive from TRBD1 or TRBD2 (6 bases each). V was shortened by 5 bases and J by 5 bases, with 21 bases between the two germline ends. Germline V gene sequence: CDR1 SGHTA, CDR2 FQGTGA. The CDR3 is 16 residues long. CDR3 in amino acids: CASSPPGTPRGETQYF. CDR3 DNA sequence: TGTGCCAGCAGCCCTCCTGGGACACCGCGGGGTGAGACCCAGTACTTC.

The chain joins TRBV7-9 to TRBJ1-2; D remains ambiguous. The V gene's germline CDR1 is SEHNR and CDR2 FQNEAQ (reference sequence). With 1 base removed from V and 0 bases from J, the gap between germline ends came to 9 bases. There are 15 residues in the CDR3. The CDR3 loop reads CASSLVTASNYGYTF. CDR3 bases: TGTGCCAGCAGCTTAGTCACGGCCTCTAACTATGGCTACACCTTC.

This clone was recorded only once. V is TRBV6-1 and J is TRBJ1-2, with a weak D call TRBD1 (6 bases). CDR3 length: 15 residues. Germline assignment: CDR1 MNHNS and CDR2 SASEGT. The germline V and J ends were trimmed by 5 bases and 1 base, with 14 bases remaining between them. CDR3 sequence reads: CASSMTGGDNYGYTF. The CDR3 region has the DNA TGTGCCAGCAGTATGACAGGCGGGGATAACTATGGCTACACCTTC.

This chain links TRBV5-4 with TRBJ2-1, with 8 bases lining up with TRBD1. Losses at the gene ends were 4 bases for V and 6 bases for J; bases not matched to a gene: 9. Per the germline V gene, CDR1 is SGHNT and CDR2 is YYREEE (reference sequence). The CDR3 loop spans 15 amino acids. The DNA of the CDR3 is TGTGCCAGCAGCCCCGGGACAGGAACTTTCAATGAGCAGTTCTTC. Translation: CASSPGTGTFNEQFF.

V usage is TRBV5-6 and J usage is TRBJ1-4; TRBD1 agrees at 10 bases. J was trimmed by 7 bases and V by 2 bases; bases with no gene match: 8. This CDR3 has 16 residues. Germline CDR1 and CDR2: SGHDT and YYEEEE. In nucleotides, the CDR3 is TGTGCCAGCAGCTTCACCAGACAGGGGGCGAGTGAAAAACTGTTTTTT. Protein sequence: CASSFTRQGASEKLFF.

V and J are TRBV5-5 and TRBJ2-7; D possibly corresponds to TRBD2 (6 bases). With 0 bases removed from V and 2 bases from J, the gap between germline ends came to 15 bases. This CDR3 comprises 16 residues. Per germline, CDR1 SGHKS and CDR2 YYEKEE (reference sequence). The CDR3 loop reads CASSLAATRSPYEQYF. In DNA, the CDR3 is TGTGCCAGCAGCTTGGCCGCGACTAGGAGCCCCTACGAGCAGTACTTC.

The V and J genes are TRBV7-3 and TRBJ2-1, with 12 bases identical to TRBD2. CDR1 is SGHTA, CDR2 FQGTGA, per germline. The CDR3 loop spans 16 amino acids. The junction had 6 bases not matched to a gene; V was cut back by 5 bases and J by 4 bases. CDR3 coding DNA: TGTGCCAGCAGCCCTATCGGACTAGCGGGGTACAATGAGCAGTTCTTC. Amino acids: CASSPIGLAGYNEQFF.

The V call is TRBV6-5, the J call TRBJ1-2; the match to TRBD1 covers 9 bases. V lost 0 bases to trimming and J lost 4 bases; unmatched junction nucleotides: 3. Germline CDR1 is MNHEY and CDR2 is SVGAGI. The length of the CDR3 is 15 residues. The CDR3 spells CASSYSGQGGYGYTF. CDR3 DNA sequence: TGTGCCAGCAGTTACTCGGGACAGGGTGGCTATGGCTACACCTTC.

This sequence joins TRBV5-1 and TRBJ1-5; 9 bases match TRBD1. The V gene end was trimmed by 0 bases and the J gene end by 3 bases; junction bases not matched to a gene: 1. Germline CDR1 and CDR2: SGHRS and YFSETQ. This CDR3 has 15 amino acids. The CDR3 sequence is CASSLGTGDNQPQHF. CDR3 nucleotides: TGCGCCAGCAGCTTGGGGACAGGGGACAATCAGCCCCAGCATTTT.